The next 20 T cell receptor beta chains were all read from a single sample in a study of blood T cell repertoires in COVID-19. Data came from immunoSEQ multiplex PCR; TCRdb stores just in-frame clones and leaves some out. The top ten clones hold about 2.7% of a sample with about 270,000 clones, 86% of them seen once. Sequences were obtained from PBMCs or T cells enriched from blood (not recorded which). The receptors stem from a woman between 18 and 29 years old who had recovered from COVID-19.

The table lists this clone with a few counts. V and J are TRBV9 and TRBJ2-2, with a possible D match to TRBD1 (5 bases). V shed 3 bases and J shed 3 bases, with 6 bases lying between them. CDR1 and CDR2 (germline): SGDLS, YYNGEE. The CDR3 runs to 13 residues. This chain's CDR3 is CASSAGYTGELFF. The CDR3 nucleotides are TGTGCCAGCAGCGCAGGGTACACCGGGGAGCTGTTTTTT.

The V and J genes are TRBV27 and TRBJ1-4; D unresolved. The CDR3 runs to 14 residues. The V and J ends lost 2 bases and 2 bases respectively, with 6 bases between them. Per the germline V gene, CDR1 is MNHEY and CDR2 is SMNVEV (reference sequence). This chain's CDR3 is CASSLAVTNEKLFF. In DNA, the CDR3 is TGTGCCAGCAGTTTAGCAGTCACTAATGAAAAACTGTTTTTT. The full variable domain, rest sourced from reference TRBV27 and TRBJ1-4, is EAQVTQNPRYLITVTGKKLTVTCSQNMNHEYMSWYRQDPGLGLRQIYYSMNVEVTDKGDVPEGYKVSRKEKRNFPLILESPSPNQTSLYFCASSLAVTNEKLFFGSGTQLSVL.

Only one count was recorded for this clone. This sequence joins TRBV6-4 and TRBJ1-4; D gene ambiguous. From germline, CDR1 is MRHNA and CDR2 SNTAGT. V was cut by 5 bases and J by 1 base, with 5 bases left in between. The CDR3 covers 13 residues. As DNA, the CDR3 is TGTGCCAGCAGTTCAGAAACTAATGAAAAACTGTTTTTT. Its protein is CASSSETNEKLFF.

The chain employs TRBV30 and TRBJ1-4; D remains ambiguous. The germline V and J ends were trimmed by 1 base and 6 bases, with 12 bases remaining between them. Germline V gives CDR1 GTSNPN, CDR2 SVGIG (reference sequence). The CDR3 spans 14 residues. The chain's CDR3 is CAWSAVGLYEKLFF. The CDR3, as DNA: TGTGCCTGGAGTGCTGTCGGGTTATATGAAAAACTGTTTTTT.

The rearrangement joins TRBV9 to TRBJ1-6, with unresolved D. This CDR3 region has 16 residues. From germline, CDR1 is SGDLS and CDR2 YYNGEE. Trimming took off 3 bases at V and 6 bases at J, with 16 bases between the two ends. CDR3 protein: CASSAEYGGINSPLHF. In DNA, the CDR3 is TGTGCCAGCAGCGCAGAGTATGGAGGTATTAATTCACCCCTCCACTTT.

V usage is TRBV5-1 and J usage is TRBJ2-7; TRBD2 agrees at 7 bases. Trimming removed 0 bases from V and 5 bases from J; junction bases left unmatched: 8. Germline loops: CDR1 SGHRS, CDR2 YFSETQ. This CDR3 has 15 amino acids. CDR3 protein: CASSLAVGGLNEQYF. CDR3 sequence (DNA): TGCGCCAGCAGCTTGGCCGTGGGAGGGCTCAACGAGCAGTACTTC.

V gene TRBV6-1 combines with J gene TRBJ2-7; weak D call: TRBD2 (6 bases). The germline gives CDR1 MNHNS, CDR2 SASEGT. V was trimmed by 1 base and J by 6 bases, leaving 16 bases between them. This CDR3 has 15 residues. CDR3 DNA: TGTGCCAGCAGTGAAGAGATTCAGTCCGGGGGCGAGCAGTACTTC. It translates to CASSEEIQSGGEQYF.

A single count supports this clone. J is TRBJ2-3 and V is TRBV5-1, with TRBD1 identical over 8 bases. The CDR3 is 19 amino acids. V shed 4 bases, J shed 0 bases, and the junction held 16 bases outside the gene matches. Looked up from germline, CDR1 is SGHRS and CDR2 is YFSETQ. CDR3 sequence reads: CASSPRQGPRPESTDTQYF. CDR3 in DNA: TGCGCCAGCAGCCCTAGACAGGGGCCCAGGCCCGAAAGCACAGATACGCAGTATTTT.

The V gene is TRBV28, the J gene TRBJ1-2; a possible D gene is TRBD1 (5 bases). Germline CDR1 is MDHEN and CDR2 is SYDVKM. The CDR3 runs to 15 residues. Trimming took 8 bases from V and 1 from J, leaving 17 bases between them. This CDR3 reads CASDDSATLNYGYTF. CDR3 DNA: TGTGCCAGCGACGACAGCGCCACCCTTAACTATGGCTACACCTTC.

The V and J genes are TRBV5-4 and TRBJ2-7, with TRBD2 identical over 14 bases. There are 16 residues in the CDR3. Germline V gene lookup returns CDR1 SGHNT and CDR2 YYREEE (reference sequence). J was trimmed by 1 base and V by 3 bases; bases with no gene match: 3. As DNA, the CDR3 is TGTGCCAGCAGCTCAGGACTAGCGGGAGGTTCCTACGAGCAGTACTTC. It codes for CASSSGLAGGSYEQYF. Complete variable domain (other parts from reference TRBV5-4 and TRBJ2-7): ETGVTQSPTHLIKTRGQQVTLRCSSQSGHNTVSWYQQALGQGPQFIFQYYREEENGRGNFPPRFSGLQFPNYSSELNVNALELDDSALYLCASSSGLAGGSYEQYFGPGTRLTVT.

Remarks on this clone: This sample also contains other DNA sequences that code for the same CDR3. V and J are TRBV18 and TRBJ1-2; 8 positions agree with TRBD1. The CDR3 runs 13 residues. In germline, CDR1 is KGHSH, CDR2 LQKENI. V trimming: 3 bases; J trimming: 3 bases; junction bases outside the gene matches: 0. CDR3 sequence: CASSPDRDYGYTF. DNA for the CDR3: TGTGCCAGCTCACCGGACAGGGACTATGGCTACACCTTC.

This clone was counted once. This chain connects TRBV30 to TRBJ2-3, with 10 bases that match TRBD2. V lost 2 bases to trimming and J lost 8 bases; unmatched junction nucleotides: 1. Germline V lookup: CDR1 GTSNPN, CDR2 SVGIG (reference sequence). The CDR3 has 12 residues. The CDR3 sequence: CAWSSSGGTQYF. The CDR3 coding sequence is TGTGCCTGGAGTTCTAGCGGGGGTACGCAGTATTTT. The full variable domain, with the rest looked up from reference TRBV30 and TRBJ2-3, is SQTIHQWPATLVQPVGSPLSLECTVEGTSNPNLYWYRQAAGRGLQLLFYSVGIGQISSEVPQNLSASRPQDRQFILSSKKLLLSDSGFYLCAWSSSGGTQYFGPGTRLTVL.

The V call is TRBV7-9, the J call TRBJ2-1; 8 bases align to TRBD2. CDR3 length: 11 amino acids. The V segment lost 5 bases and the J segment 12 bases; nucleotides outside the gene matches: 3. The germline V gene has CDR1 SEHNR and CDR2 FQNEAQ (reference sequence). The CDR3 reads CASSRGGRQFF. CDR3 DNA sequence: TGTGCCAGCAGCCGGGGGGGTAGGCAGTTCTTC.

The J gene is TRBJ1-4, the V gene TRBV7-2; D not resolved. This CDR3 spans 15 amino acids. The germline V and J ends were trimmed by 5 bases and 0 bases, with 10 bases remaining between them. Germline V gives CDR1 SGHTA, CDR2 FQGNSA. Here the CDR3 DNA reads TGTGCCAGCAGCCCGAGGAGTGCAACTAATGAAAAACTGTTTTTT. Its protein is CASSPRSATNEKLFF.

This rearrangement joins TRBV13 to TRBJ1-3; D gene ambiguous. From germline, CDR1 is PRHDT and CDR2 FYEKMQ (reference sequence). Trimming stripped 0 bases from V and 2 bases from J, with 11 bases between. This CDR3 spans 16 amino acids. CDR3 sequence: CASSLGLGIAGNTIYF. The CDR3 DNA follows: TGTGCCAGCAGCTTAGGCCTCGGGATCGCTGGAAACACCATATATTTT. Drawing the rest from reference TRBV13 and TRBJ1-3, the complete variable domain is AAGVIQSPRHLIKEKRETATLKCYPIPRHDTVYWYQQGPGQDPQFLISFYEKMQSDKGSIPDRFSAQQFSDYHSELNMSSLELGDSALYFCASSLGLGIAGNTIYFGEGSWLTVV.

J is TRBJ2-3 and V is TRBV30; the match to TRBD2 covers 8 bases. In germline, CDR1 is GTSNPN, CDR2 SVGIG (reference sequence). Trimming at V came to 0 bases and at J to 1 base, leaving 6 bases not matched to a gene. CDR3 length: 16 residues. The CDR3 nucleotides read TGTGCCTGGAGTGTAGGCCCAGCGGGAGGCACAGATACGCAGTATTTT. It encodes CAWSVGPAGGTDTQYF.

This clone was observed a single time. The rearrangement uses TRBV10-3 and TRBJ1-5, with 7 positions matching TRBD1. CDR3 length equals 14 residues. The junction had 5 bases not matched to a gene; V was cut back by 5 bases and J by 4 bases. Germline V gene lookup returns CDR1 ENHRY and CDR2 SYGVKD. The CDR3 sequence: CAISNNRGNQPQHF. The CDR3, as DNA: TGTGCCATCAGTAATAACAGGGGAAATCAGCCCCAGCATTTT.

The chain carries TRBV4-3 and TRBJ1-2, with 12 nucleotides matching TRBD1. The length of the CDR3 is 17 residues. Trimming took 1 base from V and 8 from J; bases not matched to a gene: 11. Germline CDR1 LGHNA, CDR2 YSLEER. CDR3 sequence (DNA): TGCGCCAGCAGCCAAGCCGACCACCCGGGACAGGGGGCAGGCTACACCTTC. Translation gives CASSQADHPGQGAGYTF.

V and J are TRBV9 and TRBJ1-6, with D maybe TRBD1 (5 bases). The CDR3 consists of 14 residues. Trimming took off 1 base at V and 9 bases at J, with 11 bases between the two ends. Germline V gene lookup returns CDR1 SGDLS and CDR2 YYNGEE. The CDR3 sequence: CASSVRGDRSPLHF. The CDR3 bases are TGTGCCAGCAGCGTACGGGGGGATCGTTCACCCCTCCACTTT.

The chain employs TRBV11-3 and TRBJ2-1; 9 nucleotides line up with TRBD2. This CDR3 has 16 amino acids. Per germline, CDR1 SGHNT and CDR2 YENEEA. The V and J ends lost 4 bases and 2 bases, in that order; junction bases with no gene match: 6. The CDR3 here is CASSSSAGGTYNEQFF. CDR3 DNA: TGTGCCAGCAGCTCATCGGCGGGGGGGACCTACAATGAGCAGTTCTTC.